Presented here are 3 T cell receptor beta chains from one specimen sequenced in a study of response to subunit inactivated influenza vaccine. TCRdb re-analysed the RT-PCR reads in MiXCR, keeping a single row per CDR3 protein. The sample comprises 200,000 to 300,000 distinct CDR3 sequences, approximately 12% of which are singletons, and more than 7% rests with the top ten. The specimen comprised non-naive T cells sorted from PBMCs, sampled 14 to 15 days before vaccination. The receptors come from a middle-aged man who received an inactivated influenza vaccine.

The table lists this clonotype with a few counts. The V gene is TRBV7-9, the J gene TRBJ2-2; D gene uncertain. The CDR3 covers 15 residues. Deletions cut 1 base from V and 3 bases from J, with 9 bases between. From germline, CDR1 is SEHNR and CDR2 FQNEAQ (reference sequence). Written as DNA, the CDR3 is TGTGCCAGCAGCTTAGACTTCGGTTACACCGGGGAGCTGTTTTTT. This sequence encodes CASSLDFGYTGELFF.

As concerns this clonotype: A read error is possible here, since a much larger clone lies one base away. The V and J genes are TRBV29-1 and TRBJ2-1; no definite D call. This CDR3 spans 14 amino acids. Germline values: CDR1 SQVTM, CDR2 ANQGSEA. V shed 5 bases and J shed 8 bases, with 19 bases lying between them. The CDR3 DNA reads as TGCAGCGTTACCGGTACAAGGTATCTCTATGAGCAGTTCTTC. Encoded protein: CSVTGTRYLYEQFF.

V and J are TRBV7-2 and TRBJ2-1; D not resolved. This CDR3 is built from 17 residues. Trimming left V 2 bases short and J 2 bases short, with 16 bases between. The germline CDR1 and CDR2 sequences are SGHTA and FQGNSA. DNA of the CDR3: TGTGCCAGCAGCTTAAAGAGAACGTCAGGACCCTACAATGAGCAGTTCTTC. Translating it yields CASSLKRTSGPYNEQFF.